This T cell receptor beta chain was sequenced during a study of blood T cell repertoires in COVID-19. Authors' processing steps: Amplification with reference gene primers provided the estimates of nucleated cell counts. Method: immunoSEQ multiplex PCR; TCRdb's copy keeps in-frame clones and lacks some. V, J and clone size reflect that table, while D and trimming were determined from the DNA. The table lists more than 120,000 clones, 87% of them singletons. This CDR3 comprises 14 residues. V was clipped by 5 bases and J by 5 bases; unmatched bases: 5. Per germline, CDR1 LNHDA and CDR2 SQIVND (reference sequence).

This TCR came from a woman in her forties or fifties with acute or convalescent COVID-19. Sequenced input: peripheral blood. The chain is built from TRBV19 and TRBJ1-1, with TRBD1 matching over 10 bases. The CDR3 sequence is CASSQPGQGTEAFF. The CDR3 region has the DNA TGTGCCAGTAGTCAACCGGGACAGGGGACTGAAGCTTTCTTT.